This T cell receptor (beta chain) stems from a study of T-cell reconstitution after alpha-beta-depleted transplantation in children. The TCRbeta library was prepared with unique molecular identifiers. From the PCR reads, TCRdb called clonotypes with MiXCR, one entry per CDR3 protein. In the table there are fewer than 1 million distinct CDR3 sequences, 16% of which are singletons. There are a few counts of this clonotype. The antigen is unknown. Study-wide results and caveats: Reportedly, roughly two months post-transplant, alpha-beta T cells arose from several hundred expanded graft clones. Day-60 TCRbeta diversity that was high in some patients was derived from surviving recipient T cells and thymic progenitors. Newly generated T cells supplied most T-cell counts and diversity one year post-transplant.

This CDR3 has 16 amino acids. V was clipped by 4 bases and J by 5 bases; unmatched bases: 10. The germline V gene has CDR1 DFQATT and CDR2 SNEGSKA (reference sequence). The V gene is TRBV20-1, the J gene TRBJ2-1; 11 nucleotides align to TRBD2. The source was PBMCs, mostly from graft donor cells, collected 360 days after TCRalphabeta/CD19-depleted stem cell transplant. This clonotype was obtained from a male patient younger than 18 who had a stem cell transplant for acute lymphoblastic leukemia, so the T cells may come from the graft donor. The CDR3 protein is CSATLPLAGEDNEQFF. The CDR3 region has the DNA TGCAGTGCTACCCTCCCACTAGCGGGAGAGGACAATGAGCAGTTCTTC.